These T cell receptor beta chains were read from a single sample in a study of blood T cell repertoires in COVID-19. This table comes from immunoSEQ multiplex PCR, and its TCRdb copy is limited to in-frame clones, with some not included. The data hold roughly 150,000 clones, with 80% to 90% observed a single time. The specimen was peripheral blood. The origin of the receptors is a man between 60 and 75 years old with active or convalescent COVID-19. The CDR3 runs from the conserved cysteine through the conserved F or W. D genes are given only for firm matches. Clone size is given for some rows only: seen once, a few or many times, or a class if the clone is expanded.

clone size: NA; V gene: TRBV7-2; D gene: TRBD1; J gene: TRBJ1-1; CDR3 protein: CASSHTTGGVMVTEAFF; CDR3 DNA: TGTGCCAGCAGCCATACCACAGGGGGCGTAATGGTCACTGAAGCTTTCTTT
clone size: NA; V gene: TRBV7-2; D gene: TRBD1; J gene: TRBJ2-7; CDR3 protein: CASSPGQAYVEQYF; CDR3 DNA: TGTGCCAGCAGCCCGGGACAGGCATATGTCGAGCAGTACTTC
clone size: NA; V gene: TRBV7-2; D gene: NA; J gene: TRBJ1-3; CDR3 protein: CASSLAGVGGNTIYF; CDR3 DNA: TGTGCCAGCAGCTTGGCGGGGGTGGGTGGAAACACCATATATTTT
clone size: NA; V gene: TRBV7-9; D gene: TRBD1; J gene: TRBJ1-1; CDR3 protein: CASSPDRMDEAFF; CDR3 DNA: TGTGCCAGCAGCCCGGACAGGATGGATGAAGCTTTCTTT
clone size: NA; V gene: TRBV19; D gene: NA; J gene: TRBJ2-3; CDR3 protein: CASTAGDSDTQYF; CDR3 DNA: TGTGCCAGTACGGCCGGGGACTCAGATACGCAGTATTTT
clone size: NA; V gene: TRBV28; D gene: TRBD1; J gene: TRBJ1-6; CDR3 protein: CASSPRDRHNSPLHF; CDR3 DNA: TGTGCCAGCAGTCCCCGGGACAGACATAATTCACCCCTCCACTTT
clone size: NA; V gene: TRBV7-8; D gene: NA; J gene: TRBJ1-1; CDR3 protein: CASSSRDLNTEAFF; CDR3 DNA: TGTGCCAGCAGCTCCAGGGACTTAAACACTGAAGCTTTCTTT
clone size: NA; V gene: TRBV9; D gene: NA; J gene: TRBJ1-2; CDR3 protein: CASSVDAGPEGYTF; CDR3 DNA: TGTGCCAGCAGCGTAGACGCAGGGCCTGAAGGCTACACCTTC
clone size: NA; V gene: TRBV5-4; D gene: TRBD2; J gene: TRBJ2-5; CDR3 protein: CASSSGTSGGGQTQYF; CDR3 DNA: TGTGCCAGCAGCTCCGGGACTAGCGGGGGGGGTCAGACCCAGTACTTC
clone size: NA; V gene: TRBV18; D gene: NA; J gene: TRBJ1-3; CDR3 protein: CASSPLAGGSGNTIYF; CDR3 DNA: TGTGCCAGCTCACCACTCGCGGGGGGCTCTGGAAACACCATATATTTT
clone size: once; V gene: TRBV7-9; D gene: NA; J gene: TRBJ2-1; CDR3 protein: CASSLVGPTRGNEQFF; CDR3 DNA: TGTGCCAGCAGCTTAGTTGGACCTACCCGGGGCAATGAGCAGTTCTTC
clone size: NA; V gene: TRBV7-3; D gene: NA; J gene: TRBJ2-7; CDR3 protein: CASSLHGEGPQYF; CDR3 DNA: TGTGCCAGCAGCTTACACGGAGAAGGCCCCCAGTACTTC
clone size: NA; V gene: TRBV12-3/TRBV12-4; D gene: TRBD1; J gene: TRBJ1-6; CDR3 protein: CASSGQGVSPLHF; CDR3 DNA: TGTGCCAGCAGTGGACAGGGAGTTTCACCCCTCCACTTT
clone size: once; V gene: TRBV10-2; D gene: TRBD2; J gene: TRBJ2-5; CDR3 protein: CASSELSGGLETQYF; CDR3 DNA: TGCGCCAGCAGTGAGTTGTCGGGGGGGCTAGAGACCCAGTACTTC
clone size: NA; V gene: TRBV7-2; D gene: NA; J gene: TRBJ2-7; CDR3 protein: CASSLRGVGYYEQYF; CDR3 DNA: TGTGCCAGCAGCTTAAGAGGTGTTGGGTACTACGAGCAGTACTTC
clone size: few; V gene: TRBV18; D gene: NA; J gene: TRBJ2-1; CDR3 protein: CASSPEDRTEFF; CDR3 DNA: TGTGCCAGCTCACCAGAAGACAGGACTGAGTTCTTC
clone size: NA; V gene: TRBV5-5; D gene: TRBD2; J gene: TRBJ2-1; CDR3 protein: CASSLAGQTYNEQFF; CDR3 DNA: TGTGCCAGCAGCCTAGCGGGGCAGACCTACAATGAGCAGTTCTTC
clone size: once; V gene: TRBV7-2; D gene: TRBD2; J gene: TRBJ2-7; CDR3 protein: CASSHGTSGFEQYF; CDR3 DNA: TGTGCCAGCAGCCACGGGACTAGCGGCTTCGAGCAGTACTTC
clone size: NA; V gene: TRBV23-1; D gene: NA; J gene: TRBJ2-3; CDR3 protein: CASSGGLGDTQYF; CDR3 DNA: TGCGCCAGCAGTGGAGGGCTGGGAGATACGCAGTATTTT
clone size: NA; V gene: TRBV7-9; D gene: TRBD1; J gene: TRBJ1-1; CDR3 protein: CASSLTSGGWTEAFF; CDR3 DNA: TGTGCCAGCAGCTTAACCTCAGGGGGCTGGACTGAAGCTTTCTTT
clone size: NA; V gene: TRBV28; D gene: NA; J gene: TRBJ1-2; CDR3 protein: CASSQFKDPDSTYGYTF; CDR3 DNA: TGTGCCAGCAGCCAATTTAAGGACCCCGACAGCACCTATGGCTACACCTTC
clone size: NA; V gene: TRBV30; D gene: NA; J gene: TRBJ1-1; CDR3 protein: CAWKGLQNTEAFF; CDR3 DNA: TGTGCCTGGAAGGGACTACAGAACACTGAAGCTTTCTTT
clone size: NA; V gene: TRBV6-5; D gene: TRBD1; J gene: TRBJ1-2; CDR3 protein: CASGAGGTYGYTF; CDR3 DNA: TGTGCCTCCGGGGCAGGGGGGACCTATGGCTACACCTTC
clone size: few; V gene: TRBV10-3; D gene: NA; J gene: TRBJ1-5; CDR3 protein: CAISDSNQPQHF; CDR3 DNA: TGTGCCATCAGTGACAGTAATCAGCCCCAGCATTTT
clone size: NA; V gene: TRBV5-1; D gene: TRBD1; J gene: TRBJ2-2; CDR3 protein: CASKPPGQGLSGELFF; CDR3 DNA: TGCGCCAGCAAACCCCCTGGACAGGGCCTAAGCGGGGAGCTGTTTTTT
clone size: NA; V gene: TRBV28; D gene: NA; J gene: TRBJ1-6; CDR3 protein: CASSARVGNSPLHF; CDR3 DNA: TGTGCCAGCAGTGCACGGGTTGGGAATTCACCCCTCCACTTT
clone size: NA; V gene: TRBV12-3/TRBV12-4; D gene: NA; J gene: TRBJ1-1; CDR3 protein: CASSFSGATEAFF; CDR3 DNA: TGTGCCAGCAGTTTCAGTGGGGCCACTGAAGCTTTCTTT
clone size: once; V gene: TRBV19; D gene: TRBD2; J gene: TRBJ2-1; CDR3 protein: CASSRLAGGLDEQFF; CDR3 DNA: TGTGCCAGTAGTAGGCTAGCGGGAGGCCTGGATGAGCAGTTCTTC
clone size: NA; V gene: TRBV3-1/TRBV3-2; D gene: TRBD1; J gene: TRBJ1-1; CDR3 protein: CASSQGQGVTEAFF; CDR3 DNA: TGTGCCAGCAGCCAGGGACAGGGAGTCACTGAAGCTTTCTTT
clone size: NA; V gene: TRBV29-1; D gene: TRBD1; J gene: TRBJ2-7; CDR3 protein: CSVSGTGNHEQYF; CDR3 DNA: TGCAGCGTATCCGGGACAGGGAACCACGAGCAGTACTTC
clone size: NA; V gene: TRBV30; D gene: TRBD1; J gene: TRBJ1-5; CDR3 protein: CAWSVLQGVQPQHF; CDR3 DNA: TGTGCCTGGAGTGTGTTACAGGGGGTTCAGCCCCAGCATTTT
clone size: NA; V gene: TRBV21-1; D gene: NA; J gene: TRBJ2-7; CDR3 protein: CASSKVGQRAGIYEQYF; CDR3 DNA: TGTGCCAGCAGCAAAGTAGGTCAAAGGGCAGGGATATACGAGCAGTACTTC
clone size: NA; V gene: TRBV12-5; D gene: NA; J gene: TRBJ1-2; CDR3 protein: CASGLIVGAGGLSYGYTF; CDR3 DNA: TGTGCTAGTGGTTTGATAGTCGGGGCGGGGGGCCTCAGCTATGGCTACACCTTC
clone size: NA; V gene: TRBV4-2; D gene: TRBD1; J gene: TRBJ2-7; CDR3 protein: CASSQLSGQALTYEQYF; CDR3 DNA: TGTGCCAGCAGCCAATTATCGGGACAGGCGTTAACCTACGAGCAGTACTTC
clone size: NA; V gene: TRBV9; D gene: NA; J gene: TRBJ2-1; CDR3 protein: CASSDLELNNEQFF; CDR3 DNA: TGTGCCAGCAGCGACTTGGAGTTGAACAATGAGCAGTTCTTC
clone size: NA; V gene: TRBV28; D gene: TRBD1; J gene: TRBJ1-2; CDR3 protein: CASSLISLWDSEVGGYTF; CDR3 DNA: TGTGCCAGCAGTTTAATTAGTCTTTGGGACAGTGAAGTTGGCGGCTACACCTTC
clone size: NA; V gene: TRBV29-1; D gene: TRBD2; J gene: TRBJ2-5; CDR3 protein: CSVERMGLAGSQETQYF; CDR3 DNA: TGCAGCGTTGAGAGAATGGGACTAGCGGGGAGTCAAGAGACCCAGTACTTC
clone size: NA; V gene: TRBV18; D gene: TRBD2; J gene: TRBJ2-3; CDR3 protein: CASSPASGRADTQYF; CDR3 DNA: TGTGCCAGCTCACCAGCTAGCGGGAGGGCTGATACGCAGTATTTT
clone size: NA; V gene: TRBV7-2; D gene: TRBD2; J gene: TRBJ2-5; CDR3 protein: CASSLVGWGTSEVYETQYF; CDR3 DNA: TGTGCCAGCAGCTTAGTGGGGTGGGGGACTAGCGAGGTGTACGAGACCCAGTACTTC
clone size: NA; V gene: TRBV18; D gene: TRBD1; J gene: TRBJ2-2; CDR3 protein: CASRNDRANTGELFF; CDR3 DNA: TGTGCCAGCCGCAATGACAGGGCGAACACCGGGGAGCTGTTTTTT
clone size: NA; V gene: TRBV24-1; D gene: NA; J gene: TRBJ1-5; CDR3 protein: CATSESQNQPQHF; CDR3 DNA: TGTGCCACCAGTGAATCACAGAATCAGCCCCAGCATTTT
clone size: NA; V gene: TRBV5-6; D gene: TRBD1; J gene: TRBJ2-2; CDR3 protein: CASSSPQGARGELFF; CDR3 DNA: TGTGCCAGCAGCTCCCCACAGGGGGCAAGGGGGGAGCTGTTTTTT
clone size: NA; V gene: TRBV30; D gene: TRBD2; J gene: TRBJ2-5; CDR3 protein: CAWRLLAGGPDTQYF; CDR3 DNA: TGTGCCTGGAGGCTCCTTGCGGGGGGGCCCGACACCCAGTACTTC
clone size: once; V gene: TRBV27; D gene: NA; J gene: TRBJ2-7; CDR3 protein: CASGRGWWDEQYF; CDR3 DNA: TGTGCCAGTGGGAGAGGTTGGTGGGACGAGCAGTACTTC
clone size: NA; V gene: TRBV4-3; D gene: TRBD1; J gene: TRBJ2-1; CDR3 protein: CASSQAPGQGYNEQFF; CDR3 DNA: TGCGCCAGCAGCCAGGCCCCGGGACAGGGCTACAATGAGCAGTTCTTC
clone size: once; V gene: TRBV5-4; D gene: NA; J gene: TRBJ2-5; CDR3 protein: CASSLSVWSGETQYF; CDR3 DNA: TGTGCCAGCAGCTTGTCGGTTTGGTCCGGAGAGACCCAGTACTTC